The clone carrying this T cell receptor beta chain has only a few counts. The sample belongs to a study of early T cells in non-severe SARS-CoV-2 infection. The CDR3 has 14 amino acids. Germline loops: CDR1 SEHNR, CDR2 FQNEAQ (reference sequence). V gave up 6 bases and J gave up 4 bases; unmatched junction bases: 7. Individual cDNA molecules were tagged with unique molecular identifiers. TCRdb fed the 5' RACE reads into MiXCR, producing one record per CDR3 protein. The sample lists tens of thousands of distinct CDR3 sequences, 11% occurring once. The receptor comes from an adult who was a healthcare worker with PCR-confirmed SARS-CoV-2 infection or an uninfected control (not recorded which). V and J are TRBV7-9 and TRBJ2-5; 8 bases are shared with TRBD1. Material for sequencing was whole blood. CDR3 protein: CASRTGQGRETQYF. Here the CDR3 DNA reads TGTGCCAGCAGAACAGGACAGGGTCGAGAGACCCAGTACTTC.